This T cell receptor beta chain was documented in a study of CD8+CD57+ T cells in acquired aplastic anemia. Study-wide background: DNA per sorted CD4+ or CD8+ sample ranged roughly 0.19 to 27.4 ug, averaging roughly 3.2 ug.

The junction had 12 bases not matched to a gene; V was cut back by 5 bases and J by 6 bases. The length of the CDR3 is 15 residues. The germline V gene encodes CDR1 WSHSY and CDR2 SAAADI. General study results and limits: Patients shared around 31 CD8+ CDR3 sequences with controls.

CDR3 and TCR beta VDJ profiling relied on genomic DNA as the template. TCRdb re-derived calls from the reads in MiXCR, one entry per CDR3 protein. The table lists more than 150,000 distinct CDR3 sequences, roughly 50% of them singletons, with 3% to 4% in the top ten. Previously, flow cytometry had revealed CD8+CD57+ cell expansion in the patients chosen for sequencing. About this clonotype itself: Antigen unknown.

The sample consisted of sorted CD4+, CD8+, or CD8+CD57+ T cells (not recorded which) from PBMCs. This chain uses TRBV10-2 with TRBJ2-7; 8 positions agree with TRBD1. The receptor comes from a human donor with aplastic anemia. This CDR3 is CASSRVRTGLGEQYF. The CDR3 coding sequence is TGCGCCAGCAGTCGGGTGCGGACAGGGCTCGGCGAGCAGTACTTC.